This entry is about one T cell receptor (beta chain). No antigen is known for it. Each cell subset's genomic DNA was divided evenly among several immunoSEQ plates. The protocol was immunoSEQ multiplex PCR, while the TCRdb copy is restricted to in-frame clones and leaves out a portion. The sample carries a few million clones, 80% to 95% recorded once. There are 15 residues in the CDR3. From germline, CDR1 is SGHAT and CDR2 FQNNGV. The junction had 6 bases not matched to a gene; V was cut back by 5 bases and J by 1 base. This specimen belongs to a study of shared clonotypes between healthy human individuals. Turning to the study itself: Each donor's CD8 memory used one plate, CD8 naive two, each CD4 subset three. Study results and caveats: When naive CD4 clonotypes were compared across a few donors, about 4.8% were shared.

Cells designated naive CD8 were CD45RO-negative and were positively selected for CCR7, with terminally differentiated effector memory CD45RA+ cells excluded. The gene calls are TRBV11-2 and TRBJ2-5; 8 bases are shared with TRBD1. This clonotype was obtained from a man between 18 and 29 years old in good health. Some clones in this sample may be carry-over from other donors' samples. What was sequenced was naive CD8+ T cells from PBMCs. This chain's CDR3 is CASSLLRGPQETQYF. The DNA of the CDR3 is TGTGCCAGCAGCCTTCTCAGGGGGCCCCAAGAGACCCAGTACTTC. The variable domain in full, with the rest retrieved from reference TRBV11-2 and TRBJ2-5, is EAGVAQSPRYKIIEKRQSVAFWCNPISGHATLYWYQQILGQGPKLLIQFQNNGVVDDSQLPKDRFSAERLKGVDSTLKIQPAKLEDSAVYLCASSLLRGPQETQYFGPGTRLLVL.